Detailed here is one TCR beta chain. Within the sample, other DNA sequences also encode this same CDR3. Expressed TCRB transcripts were sequenced because the isolated RNA had all been reverse transcribed beforehand. Sequencing was performed with immunoSEQ multiplex PCR; in TCRdb, only in-frame clones are kept and a portion is missing. The data hold about 160,000 clones, with roughly 9% observed a single time. This sample is part of a study of beta chain features in type 1 diabetes. CDR1 KGHSH and CDR2 LQKENI come from the germline V gene. V shed 3 bases, J shed 4 bases, and the junction held 2 bases outside the gene matches. CDR3 size: 14 residues.

The sequenced sample consisted of central memory CD4+ T cells from blood. The receptor was derived from a woman aged 18-30 years in good health. The V and J genes are TRBV18 and TRBJ1-4; TRBD1 matches at 7 bases. The CDR3 region has the DNA TGTGCCAGCTCACCGGGACAGATTAATGAAAAACTGTTTTTT. Amino acid sequence: CASSPGQINEKLFF. Together with reference TRBV18 and TRBJ1-4, the CDR3 gives the full variable domain: NAGVMQNPRHLVRRRGQEARLRCSPMKGHSHVYWYRQLPEEGLKFMVYLQKENIIDESGMPKERFSAEFPKEGPSILRIQQVVRGDSAAYFCASSPGQINEKLFFGSGTQLSVL.